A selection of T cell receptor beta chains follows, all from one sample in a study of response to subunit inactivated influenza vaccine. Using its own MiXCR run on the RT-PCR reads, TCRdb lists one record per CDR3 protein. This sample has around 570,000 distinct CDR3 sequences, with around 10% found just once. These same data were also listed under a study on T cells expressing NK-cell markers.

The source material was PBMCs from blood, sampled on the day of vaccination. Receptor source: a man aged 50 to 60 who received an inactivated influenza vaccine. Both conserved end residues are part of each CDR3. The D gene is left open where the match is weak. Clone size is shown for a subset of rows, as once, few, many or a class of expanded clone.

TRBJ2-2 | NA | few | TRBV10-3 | CAISESSQRGGGTGELFF | TGTGCCATCAGTGAGAGTTCGCAGCGCGGTGGGGGCACCGGGGAGCTGTTTTTT
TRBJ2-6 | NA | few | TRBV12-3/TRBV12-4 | CASSPPGLGGANVLTF | TGTGCCAGCAGTCCCCCGGGGTTAGGTGGGGCCAACGTCCTGACTTTC
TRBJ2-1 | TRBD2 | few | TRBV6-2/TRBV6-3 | CASSRLAQAWDEQFF | TGTGCCAGCAGCCGACTAGCGCAGGCGTGGGATGAGCAGTTCTTC
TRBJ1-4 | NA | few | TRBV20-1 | CSARHEKLFF | TGCAGTGCCAGACATGAAAAACTGTTTTTT
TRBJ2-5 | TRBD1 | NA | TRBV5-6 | CASRKRQGRKTQYF | TGTGCCAGCAGAAAACGACAGGGACGGAAGACCCAGTACTTC
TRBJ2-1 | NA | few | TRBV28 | CASSLRAEWNEQFF | TGTGCCAGCAGTTTACGGGCGGAGTGGAATGAGCAGTTCTTC
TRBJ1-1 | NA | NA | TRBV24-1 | CATSVGGSTEAFF | TGTGCCACCAGTGTTGGAGGGAGCACTGAAGCTTTCTTT
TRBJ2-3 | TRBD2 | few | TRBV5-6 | CASSLSLAGAESTQYF | TGTGCCAGCAGCTTGTCTCTAGCGGGGGCCGAATCTACGCAGTATTTT
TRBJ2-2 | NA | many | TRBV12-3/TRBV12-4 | CASSFSPGTPTNTGELFF | TGTGCCAGCAGTTTTTCCCCCGGGACACCCACGAACACCGGGGAGCTGTTTTTT
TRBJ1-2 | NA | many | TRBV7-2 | CASSREGYGYTF | TGTGCCAGCAGCCGGGAGGGCTATGGCTACACCTTC
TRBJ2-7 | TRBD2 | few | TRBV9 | CASSVVPSGIQSHEQYF | TGTGCCAGCAGCGTAGTTCCTAGCGGGATTCAATCCCACGAGCAGTACTTC
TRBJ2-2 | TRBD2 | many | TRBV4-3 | CASSQELLAGVTGELFF | TGCGCCAGCAGCCAAGAGTTGTTAGCGGGAGTTACCGGGGAGCTGTTTTTT
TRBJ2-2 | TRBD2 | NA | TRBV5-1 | CASSLWLAGESGELFF | TGCGCCAGCAGCTTGTGGCTAGCGGGGGAGTCCGGGGAGCTGTTTTTT
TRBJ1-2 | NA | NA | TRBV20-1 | CSASPRDYGYTF | TGCAGTGCTAGTCCCAGGGACTATGGCTACACCTTC
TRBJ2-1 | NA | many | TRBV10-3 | CAISELGLVGEQFF | TGTGCCATCAGTGAGTTAGGCCTAGTGGGCGAGCAGTTCTTC
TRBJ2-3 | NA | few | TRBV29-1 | CSVGGPSTDTQYF | TGCAGCGTTGGCGGGCCCAGCACAGATACGCAGTATTTT
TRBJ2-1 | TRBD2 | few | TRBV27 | CAIMTSGGALVF | TGTGCCATCATGACTAGCGGGGGGGCTTTGGTCTTC
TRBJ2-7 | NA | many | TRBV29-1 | CSVRAGSYEQYF | TGCAGCGTAAGGGCCGGATCCTACGAGCAGTACTTC
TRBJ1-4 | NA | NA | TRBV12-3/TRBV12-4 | CASSRQDGTNEKLFF | TGTGCCAGCAGCCGACAGGACGGAACTAATGAAAAACTGTTTTTT
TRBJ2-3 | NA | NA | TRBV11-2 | CASSLGSVNTQYF | TGTGCCAGCAGCTTAGGGTCAGTTAATACGCAGTATTTT
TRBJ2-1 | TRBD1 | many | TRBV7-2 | CASSLGTGSVGEQFF | TGTGCCAGCAGCTTAGGGACAGGGTCGGTCGGGGAGCAGTTCTTC
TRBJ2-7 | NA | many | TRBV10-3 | CAISESASSYEQYF | TGTGCCATCAGTGAGTCAGCTAGCAGCTACGAGCAGTACTTC
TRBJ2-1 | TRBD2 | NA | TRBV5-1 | CASSVASGGNDEQFF | TGCGCCAGCAGCGTCGCTAGCGGGGGGAATGATGAGCAGTTCTTC
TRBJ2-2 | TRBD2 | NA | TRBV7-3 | CASSPTSGRGGELFF | TGTGCCAGCAGCCCCACTAGCGGGAGGGGCGGGGAGCTGTTTTTT
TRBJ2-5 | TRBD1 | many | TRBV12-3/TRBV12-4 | CASSWTGYSETQYF | TGTGCCAGCAGTTGGACAGGCTATTCAGAGACCCAGTACTTC
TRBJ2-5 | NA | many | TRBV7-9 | CASSLTRDTGTQYF | TGTGCCAGCAGCTTGACTCGGGACACAGGGACCCAGTACTTC
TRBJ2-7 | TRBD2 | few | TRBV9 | CASSVGTSGAYEQYF | TGTGCCAGCAGCGTCGGGACTAGCGGGGCCTACGAGCAGTACTTC
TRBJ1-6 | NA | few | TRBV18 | CASSPGSLGSNSPLHF | TGTGCCAGCTCACCAGGAAGCCTCGGAAGTAATTCACCCCTCCACTTT
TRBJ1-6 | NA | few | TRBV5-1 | CASSLEGAVYNSPLHF | TGCGCCAGCAGCTTGGAAGGGGCAGTTTATAATTCACCCCTCCACTTT
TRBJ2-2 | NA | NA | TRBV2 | CASRERSGNGELFF | TGTGCCAGCAGGGAGAGGTCTGGGAACGGGGAGCTGTTTTTT
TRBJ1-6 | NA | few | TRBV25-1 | CASSDFSGRLNNSPLHF | TGTGCCAGCAGTGATTTTTCCGGCAGGTTGAATAATTCACCCCTCCACTTT
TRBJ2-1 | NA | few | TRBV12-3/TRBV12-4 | CASSSGGTPYNEQFF | TGTGCCAGCAGTTCCGGGGGAACCCCCTACAATGAGCAGTTCTTC
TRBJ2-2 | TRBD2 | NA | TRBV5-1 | CASSQTSGGPANTGELFF | TGCGCCAGCAGCCAGACTAGCGGGGGACCCGCGAACACCGGGGAGCTGTTTTTT
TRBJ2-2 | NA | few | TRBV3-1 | CASSQDLGSRDTGELFF | TGTGCCAGCAGCCAAGATCTCGGGAGTCGGGACACCGGGGAGCTGTTTTTT
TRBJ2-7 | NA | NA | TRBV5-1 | CASSLTVGQYEQYF | TGCGCCAGCAGCTTGACTGTGGGGCAGTACGAGCAGTACTTC
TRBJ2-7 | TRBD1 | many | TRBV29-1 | CSVEGRTGGTYEQYF | TGCAGCGTCGAGGGTCGGACAGGGGGGACCTACGAGCAGTACTTC
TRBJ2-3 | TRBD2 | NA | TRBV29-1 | CSVGYIAGGYTDTQYF | TGCAGCGTTGGGTATATTGCGGGGGGATACACAGATACGCAGTATTTT